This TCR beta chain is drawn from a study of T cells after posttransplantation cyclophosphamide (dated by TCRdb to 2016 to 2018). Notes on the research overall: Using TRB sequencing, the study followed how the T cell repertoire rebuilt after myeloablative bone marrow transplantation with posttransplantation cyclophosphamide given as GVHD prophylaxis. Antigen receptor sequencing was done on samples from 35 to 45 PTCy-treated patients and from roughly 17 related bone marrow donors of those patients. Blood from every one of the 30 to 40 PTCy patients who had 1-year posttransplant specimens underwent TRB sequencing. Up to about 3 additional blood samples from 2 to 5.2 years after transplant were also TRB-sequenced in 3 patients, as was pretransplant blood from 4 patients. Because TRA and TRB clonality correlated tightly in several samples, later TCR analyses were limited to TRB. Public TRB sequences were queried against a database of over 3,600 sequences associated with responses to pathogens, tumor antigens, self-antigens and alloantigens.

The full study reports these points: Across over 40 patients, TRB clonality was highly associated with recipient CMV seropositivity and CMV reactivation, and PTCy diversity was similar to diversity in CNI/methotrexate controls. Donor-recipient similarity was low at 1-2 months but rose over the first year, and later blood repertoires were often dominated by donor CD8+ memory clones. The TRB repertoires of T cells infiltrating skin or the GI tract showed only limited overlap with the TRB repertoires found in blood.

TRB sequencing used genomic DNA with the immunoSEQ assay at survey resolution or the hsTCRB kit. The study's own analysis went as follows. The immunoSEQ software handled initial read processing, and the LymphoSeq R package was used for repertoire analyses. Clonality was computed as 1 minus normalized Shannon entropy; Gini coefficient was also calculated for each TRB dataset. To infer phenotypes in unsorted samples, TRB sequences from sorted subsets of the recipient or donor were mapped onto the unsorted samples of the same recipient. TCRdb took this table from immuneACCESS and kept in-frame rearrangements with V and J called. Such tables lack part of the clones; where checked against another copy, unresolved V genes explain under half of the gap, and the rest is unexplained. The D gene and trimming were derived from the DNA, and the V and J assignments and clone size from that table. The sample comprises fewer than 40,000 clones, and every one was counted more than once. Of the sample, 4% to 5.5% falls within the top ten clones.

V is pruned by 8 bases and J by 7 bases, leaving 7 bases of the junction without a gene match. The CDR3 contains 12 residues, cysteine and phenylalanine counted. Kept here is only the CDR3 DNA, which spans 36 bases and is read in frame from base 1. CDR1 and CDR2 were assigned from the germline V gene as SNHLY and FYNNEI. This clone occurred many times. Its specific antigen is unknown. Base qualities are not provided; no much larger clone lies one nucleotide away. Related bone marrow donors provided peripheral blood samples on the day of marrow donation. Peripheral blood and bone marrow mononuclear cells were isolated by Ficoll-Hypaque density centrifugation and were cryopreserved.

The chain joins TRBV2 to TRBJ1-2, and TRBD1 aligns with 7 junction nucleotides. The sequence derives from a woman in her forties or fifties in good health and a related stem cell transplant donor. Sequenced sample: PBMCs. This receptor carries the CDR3 CASQDRVLGYTF. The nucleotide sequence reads TGTGCCAGCCAAGACAGGGTCCTTGGCTACACCTTC.